This T cell receptor beta chain was documented in a study of early T cells in non-severe SARS-CoV-2 infection. TCRdb re-called the 5' RACE reads through MiXCR, storing one row per CDR3 protein. The table records around 67,000 distinct CDR3 sequences, around a tenth of them present only once. This clonotype was found many times. Trimming stripped 3 bases from V and 10 bases from J, with 14 bases between. This CDR3 is built from 13 residues. Germline V gene sequence: CDR1 SGDLS, CDR2 YYNGEE. The sequenced sample consisted of whole blood. The source of this sequence is an adult who was a healthcare worker with PCR-confirmed SARS-CoV-2 infection or an uninfected control (not recorded which). The chain couples TRBV9 to TRBJ2-1, with a possible D match to TRBD1 (6 bases). The CDR3 DNA reads TGTGCCAGCAGCGCCGGACAGTGGGGAGAGCAGTTCTTC. Amino acid sequence: CASSAGQWGEQFF.